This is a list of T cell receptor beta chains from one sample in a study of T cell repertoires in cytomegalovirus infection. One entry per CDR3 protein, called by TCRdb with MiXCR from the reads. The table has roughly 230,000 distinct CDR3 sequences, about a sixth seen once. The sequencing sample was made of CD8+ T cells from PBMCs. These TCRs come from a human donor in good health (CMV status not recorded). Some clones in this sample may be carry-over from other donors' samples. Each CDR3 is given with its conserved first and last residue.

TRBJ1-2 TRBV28 CASSLLRDSFGGYTF
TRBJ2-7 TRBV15 CATSRESGASYEQYF
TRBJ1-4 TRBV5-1 CASSWGTGATNEKLFF
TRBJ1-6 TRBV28 CASSPDSKSSYNSPLHF
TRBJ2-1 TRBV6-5 CASSYSVGLGEQFF
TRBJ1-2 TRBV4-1 CASSQDSGAGTAYGYTF
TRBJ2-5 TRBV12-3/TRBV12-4 CASSFAPGETQYF
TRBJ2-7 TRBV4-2 CASSQAEGLGTVTYEQYF
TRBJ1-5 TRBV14 CASSLRGRDQPQHF
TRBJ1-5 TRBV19 CASSRTAHSNQPQHF
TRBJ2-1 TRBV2 CASSDLRGDSYNEQFF
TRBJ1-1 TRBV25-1 CASSEFLAAENTEAFF
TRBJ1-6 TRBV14 CASSQLENSPLHF
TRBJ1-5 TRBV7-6 CASSLRFGEDQPQHF
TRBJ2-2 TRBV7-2 CASSLDSSFPLQSTGELFF
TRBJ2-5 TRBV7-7 CASSLGQHQVETQYF